The clone carrying this T cell receptor (beta chain) came up once. In the authors' workflow: Cell counts per sample came from amplifying reference gene primers. Assay used: immunoSEQ multiplex PCR; TCRdb lists only in-frame clones, some missing. V and J calls and clone size come straight from that table; D and trimming were deduced from the DNA. Of tens of thousands of clones listed, about 88% are singletons. The CDR3 contains 14 residues. The J segment lost 4 bases and the V segment lost 5 bases, leaving 5 bases of the junction unmatched. Germline CDR1 reads MDHEN; CDR2 reads SYDVKM. This record comes from a study of blood T cell repertoires in COVID-19. Study as a whole: COVID-19 samples, acute and convalescent, were from the United States, Italy and Spain.

Material: peripheral blood. The sequence derives from a man in his fifties or sixties with acute or convalescent COVID-19. The V call is TRBV28, the J call TRBJ1-2; 9 bases are a match to TRBD1. The CDR3 DNA reads TGTGCCAGCAGTCACAGGGGGCGCGCCTATGGCTACACCTTC. It specifies CASSHRGRAYGYTF.